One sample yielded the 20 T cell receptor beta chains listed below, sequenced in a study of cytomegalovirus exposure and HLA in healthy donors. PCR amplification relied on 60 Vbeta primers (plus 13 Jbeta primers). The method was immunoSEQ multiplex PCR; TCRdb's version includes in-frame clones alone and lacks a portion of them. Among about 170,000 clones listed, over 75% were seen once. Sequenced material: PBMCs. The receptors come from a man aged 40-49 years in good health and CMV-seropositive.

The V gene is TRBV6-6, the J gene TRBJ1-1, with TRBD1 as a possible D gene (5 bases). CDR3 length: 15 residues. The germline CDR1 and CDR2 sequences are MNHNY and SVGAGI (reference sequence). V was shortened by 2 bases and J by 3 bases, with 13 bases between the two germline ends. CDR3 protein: CASSYPLGEDTEAFF. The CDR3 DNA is TGTGCCAGCAGTTACCCACTAGGGGAGGACACTGAAGCTTTCTTT.

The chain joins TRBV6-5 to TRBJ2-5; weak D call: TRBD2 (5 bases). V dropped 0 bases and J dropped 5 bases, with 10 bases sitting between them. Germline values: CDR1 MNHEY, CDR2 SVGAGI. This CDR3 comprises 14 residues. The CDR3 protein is CASSYSPGGETQYF. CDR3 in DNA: TGTGCCAGCAGTTACTCTCCGGGCGGGGAGACCCAGTACTTC.

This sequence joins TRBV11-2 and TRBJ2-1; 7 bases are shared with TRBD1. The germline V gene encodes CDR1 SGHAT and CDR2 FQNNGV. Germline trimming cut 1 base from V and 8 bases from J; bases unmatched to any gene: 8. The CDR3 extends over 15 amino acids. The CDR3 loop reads CASSLGQGRMDEQFF. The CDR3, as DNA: TGTGCCAGCAGCTTAGGACAGGGAAGAATGGATGAGCAGTTCTTC.

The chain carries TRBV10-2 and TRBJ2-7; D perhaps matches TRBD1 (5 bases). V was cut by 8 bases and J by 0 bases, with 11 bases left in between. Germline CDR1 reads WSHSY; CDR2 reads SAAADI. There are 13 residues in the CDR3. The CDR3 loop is CASLDSSSYEQYF. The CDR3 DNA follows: TGCGCCAGCTTAGACAGTAGCTCCTACGAGCAGTACTTC.

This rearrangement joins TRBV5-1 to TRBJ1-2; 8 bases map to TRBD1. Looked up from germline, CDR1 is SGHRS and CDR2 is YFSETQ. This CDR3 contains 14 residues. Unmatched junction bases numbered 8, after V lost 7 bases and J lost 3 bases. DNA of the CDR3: TGCGCCAGCCGCGGACAGGGCGGTCACTATGGCTACACCTTC. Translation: CASRGQGGHYGYTF.

CDR3 residues: CASRSVETGSPQPQHF. DNA for the CDR3: TGTGCCAGCAGGTCGGTGGAGACAGGGTCCCCTCAGCCCCAGCATTTT. V and J are TRBV28 and TRBJ1-5, with 7 bases identical to TRBD1. This CDR3 is 16 amino acids long. Per germline, CDR1 MDHEN and CDR2 SYDVKM. With 6 bases clipped from V and 6 bases from J, the junction kept 14 bases outside the gene matches.

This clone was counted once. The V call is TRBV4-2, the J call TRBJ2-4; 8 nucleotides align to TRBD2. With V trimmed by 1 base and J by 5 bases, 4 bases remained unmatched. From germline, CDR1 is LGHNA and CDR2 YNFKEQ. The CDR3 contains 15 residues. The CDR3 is CASSQVAGGQNIQYF. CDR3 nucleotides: TGTGCCAGCAGCCAAGTCGCGGGAGGACAAAACATTCAGTACTTC.

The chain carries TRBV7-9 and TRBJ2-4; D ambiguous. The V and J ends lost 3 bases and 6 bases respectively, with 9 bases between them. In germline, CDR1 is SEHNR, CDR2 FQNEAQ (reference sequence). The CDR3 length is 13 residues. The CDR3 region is CASSLNSRNIQYF. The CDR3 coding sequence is TGTGCCAGCAGCTTGAACTCAAGAAACATTCAGTACTTC.

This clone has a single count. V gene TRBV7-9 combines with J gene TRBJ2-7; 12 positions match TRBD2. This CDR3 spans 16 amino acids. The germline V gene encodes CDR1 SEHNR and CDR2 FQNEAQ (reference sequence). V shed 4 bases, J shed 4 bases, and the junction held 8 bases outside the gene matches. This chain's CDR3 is CASSSGLAGSHYEQYF. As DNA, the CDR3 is TGTGCCAGCAGCTCCGGACTAGCGGGATCCCATTACGAGCAGTACTTC.

DNA of the CDR3: TGTGCCAGCTCACAGAGGGAATTTACCGGGGAGCTGTTTTTT. It codes for CASSQREFTGELFF. The V call is TRBV18, the J call TRBJ2-2, with D possibly being TRBD2 (5 bases). Germline assignment: CDR1 KGHSH and CDR2 LQKENI. V dropped 4 bases and J dropped 5 bases, with 11 bases sitting between them. There are 14 residues in the CDR3.

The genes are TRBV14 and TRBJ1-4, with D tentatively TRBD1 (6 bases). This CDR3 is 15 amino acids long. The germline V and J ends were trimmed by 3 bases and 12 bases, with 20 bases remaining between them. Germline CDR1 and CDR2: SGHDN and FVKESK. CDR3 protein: CASSQVTGQEAELFF. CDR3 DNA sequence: TGTGCCAGCAGCCAGGTCACAGGGCAAGAGGCAGAACTGTTTTTT.

The CDR3 sequence: CASSLEQGHISYEQYF. The CDR3 bases are TGCGCCAGCAGCTTGGAACAGGGCCACATCTCCTACGAGCAGTACTTC. The V and J genes are TRBV5-1 and TRBJ2-7; D possibly corresponds to TRBD1 (6 bases). The CDR3 totals 16 residues. Germline lookup yields CDR1 SGHRS and CDR2 YFSETQ. With 0 bases removed from V and 0 bases from J, the gap between germline ends came to 13 bases.

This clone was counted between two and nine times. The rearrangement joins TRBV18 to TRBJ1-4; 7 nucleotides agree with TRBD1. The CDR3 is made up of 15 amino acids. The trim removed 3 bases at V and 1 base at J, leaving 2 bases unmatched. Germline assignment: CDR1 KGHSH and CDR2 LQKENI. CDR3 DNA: TGTGCCAGCTCACCGCGACAGGGAACTAATGAAAAACTGTTTTTT. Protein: CASSPRQGTNEKLFF.

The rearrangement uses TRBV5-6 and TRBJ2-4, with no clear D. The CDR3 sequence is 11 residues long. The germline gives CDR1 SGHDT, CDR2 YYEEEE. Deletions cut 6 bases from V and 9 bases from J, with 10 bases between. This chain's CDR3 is CASTRSGIQYF. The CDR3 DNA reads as TGTGCCAGCACCCGATCGGGCATTCAGTACTTC.

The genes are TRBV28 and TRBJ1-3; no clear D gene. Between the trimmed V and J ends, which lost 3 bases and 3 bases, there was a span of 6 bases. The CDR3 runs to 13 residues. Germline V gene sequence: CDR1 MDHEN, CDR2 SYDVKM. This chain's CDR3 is CASSFRYGNTIYF. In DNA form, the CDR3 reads TGTGCCAGCAGTTTCCGGTATGGAAACACCATATATTTT.

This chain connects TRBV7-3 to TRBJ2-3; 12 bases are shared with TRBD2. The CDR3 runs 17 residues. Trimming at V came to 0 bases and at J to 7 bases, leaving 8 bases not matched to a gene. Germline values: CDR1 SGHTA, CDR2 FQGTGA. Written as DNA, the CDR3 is TGTGCCAGCAGCTTAACGCCTAGCGGGGGGGAACTTTATACGCAGTATTTT. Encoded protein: CASSLTPSGGELYTQYF. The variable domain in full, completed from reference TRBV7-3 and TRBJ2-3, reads GAGVSQTPSNKVTEKGKYVELRCDPISGHTALYWYRQSLGQGPEFLIYFQGTGAADDSGLPNDRFFAVRPEGSVSTLKIQRTERGDSAVYLCASSLTPSGGELYTQYFGPGTRLTVL.

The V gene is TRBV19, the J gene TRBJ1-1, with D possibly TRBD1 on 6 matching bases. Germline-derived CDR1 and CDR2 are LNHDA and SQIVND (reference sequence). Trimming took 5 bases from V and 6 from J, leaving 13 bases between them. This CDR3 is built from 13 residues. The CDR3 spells CASSPLDRPEAFF. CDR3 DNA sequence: TGTGCCAGTAGTCCCCTTGACAGGCCTGAAGCTTTCTTT.

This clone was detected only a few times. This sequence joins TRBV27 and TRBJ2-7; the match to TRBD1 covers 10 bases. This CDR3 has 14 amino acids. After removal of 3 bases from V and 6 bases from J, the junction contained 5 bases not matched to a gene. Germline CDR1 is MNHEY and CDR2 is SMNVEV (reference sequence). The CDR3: CASSFDRGPGEQYF. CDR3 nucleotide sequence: TGTGCCAGCAGTTTCGACAGGGGGCCGGGCGAGCAGTACTTC.

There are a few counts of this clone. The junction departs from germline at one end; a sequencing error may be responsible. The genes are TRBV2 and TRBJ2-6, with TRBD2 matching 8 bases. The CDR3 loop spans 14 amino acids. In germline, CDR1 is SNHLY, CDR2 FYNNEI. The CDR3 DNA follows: TGTGCCAGCAGTCCAGGGCGGGGGGCCAACGGCCTGACTTTC. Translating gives CASSPGRGANGLTF.

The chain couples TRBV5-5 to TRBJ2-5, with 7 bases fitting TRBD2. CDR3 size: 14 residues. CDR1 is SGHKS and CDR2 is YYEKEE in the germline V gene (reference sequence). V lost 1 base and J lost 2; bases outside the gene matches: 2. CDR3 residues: CASSLISGQETQYF. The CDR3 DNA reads TGTGCCAGCAGCTTGATTAGCGGGCAAGAGACCCAGTACTTC.